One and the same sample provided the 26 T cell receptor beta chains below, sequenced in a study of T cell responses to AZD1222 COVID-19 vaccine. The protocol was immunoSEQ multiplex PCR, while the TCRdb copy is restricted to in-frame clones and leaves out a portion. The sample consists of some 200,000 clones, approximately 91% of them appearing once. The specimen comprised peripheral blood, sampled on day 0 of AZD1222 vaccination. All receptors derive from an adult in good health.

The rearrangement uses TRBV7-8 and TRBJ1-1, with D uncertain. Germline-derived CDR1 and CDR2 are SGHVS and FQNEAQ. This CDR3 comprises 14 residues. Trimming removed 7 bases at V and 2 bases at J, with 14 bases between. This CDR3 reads CASTPGGSNTEAFF. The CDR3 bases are TGTGCCAGCACCCCGGGCGGCTCCAACACTGAAGCTTTCTTT.

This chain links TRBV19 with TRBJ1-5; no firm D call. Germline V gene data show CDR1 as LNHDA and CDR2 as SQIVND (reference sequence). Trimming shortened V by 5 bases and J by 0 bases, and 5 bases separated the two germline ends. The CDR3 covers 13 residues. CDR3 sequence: CASSPDSNQPQHF. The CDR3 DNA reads TGTGCCAGTAGTCCTGATAGCAATCAGCCCCAGCATTTT. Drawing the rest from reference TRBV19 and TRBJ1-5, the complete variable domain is DGGITQSPKYLFRKEGQNVTLSCEQNLNHDAMYWYRQDPGQGLRLIYYSQIVNDFQKGDIAEGYSVSREKKESFPLTVTSAQKNPTAFYLCASSPDSNQPQHFGDGTRLSIL.

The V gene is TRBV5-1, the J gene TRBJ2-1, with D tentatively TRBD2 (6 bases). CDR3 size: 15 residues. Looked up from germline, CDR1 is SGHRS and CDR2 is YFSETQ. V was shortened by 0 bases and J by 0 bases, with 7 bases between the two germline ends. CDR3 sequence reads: CASSLDGSSYNEQFF. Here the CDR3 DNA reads TGCGCCAGCAGCTTGGACGGGAGCTCCTACAATGAGCAGTTCTTC.

This chain's CDR3 is CASSSGTFATGELFF. CDR3 bases: TGTGCCAGCAGCTCCGGGACGTTCGCTACCGGGGAGCTGTTTTTT. The chain recombines TRBV7-3 with TRBJ2-2; D might be TRBD1 or TRBD2, each matching 5 bases. Germline V gene sequence: CDR1 SGHTA, CDR2 FQGTGA. Between the trimmed V and J ends, which lost 4 bases and 5 bases, there was a span of 14 bases. The CDR3 runs 15 residues. Supplemented by reference TRBV7-3 and TRBJ2-2, the full variable domain reads GAGVSQTPSNKVTEKGKYVELRCDPISGHTALYWYRQSLGQGPEFLIYFQGTGAADDSGLPNDRFFAVRPEGSVSTLKIQRTERGDSAVYLCASSSGTFATGELFFGEGSRLTVL.

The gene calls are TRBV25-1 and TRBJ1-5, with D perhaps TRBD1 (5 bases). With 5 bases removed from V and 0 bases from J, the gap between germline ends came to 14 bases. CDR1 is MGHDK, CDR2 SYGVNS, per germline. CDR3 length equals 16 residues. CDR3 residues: CASSSPGVNSNQPQHF. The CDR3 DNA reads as TGTGCCAGCAGTTCCCCGGGGGTCAATAGCAATCAGCCCCAGCATTTT.

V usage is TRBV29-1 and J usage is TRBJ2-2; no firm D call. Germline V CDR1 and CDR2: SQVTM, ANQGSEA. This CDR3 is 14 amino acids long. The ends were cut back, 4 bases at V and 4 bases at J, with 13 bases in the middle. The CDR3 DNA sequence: TGCAGCGTTGCGCCGACAACCCTCACCGGGGAGCTGTTTTTT. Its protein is CSVAPTTLTGELFF.

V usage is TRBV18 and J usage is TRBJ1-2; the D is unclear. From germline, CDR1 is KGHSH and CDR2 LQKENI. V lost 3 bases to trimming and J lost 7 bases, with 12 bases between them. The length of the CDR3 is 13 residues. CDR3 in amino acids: CASSPILRSGYTF. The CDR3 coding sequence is TGTGCCAGCTCACCCATCCTCCGCAGTGGCTACACCTTC.

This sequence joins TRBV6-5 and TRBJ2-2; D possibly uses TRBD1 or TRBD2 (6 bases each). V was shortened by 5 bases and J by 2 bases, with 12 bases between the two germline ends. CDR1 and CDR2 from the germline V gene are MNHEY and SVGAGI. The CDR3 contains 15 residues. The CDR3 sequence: CASSRGTHNTGELFF. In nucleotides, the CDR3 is TGTGCCAGCAGTCGCGGGACACATAACACCGGGGAGCTGTTTTTT.

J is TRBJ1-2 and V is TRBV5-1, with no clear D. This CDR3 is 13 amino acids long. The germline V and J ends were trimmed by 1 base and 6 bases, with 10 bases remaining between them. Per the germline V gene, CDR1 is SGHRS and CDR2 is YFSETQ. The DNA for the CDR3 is TGCGCCAGCAGCTTGAGCGCTGTAGATGGCTACACCTTC. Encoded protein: CASSLSAVDGYTF.

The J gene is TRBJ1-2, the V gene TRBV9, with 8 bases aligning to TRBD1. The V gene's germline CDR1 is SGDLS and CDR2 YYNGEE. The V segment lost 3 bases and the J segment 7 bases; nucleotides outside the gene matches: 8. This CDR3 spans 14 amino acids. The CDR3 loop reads CASSERAGGRGYTF. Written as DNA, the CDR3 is TGTGCCAGCAGCGAACGGGCAGGGGGCCGTGGCTACACCTTC. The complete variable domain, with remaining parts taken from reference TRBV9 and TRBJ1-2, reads DSGVTQTPKHLITATGQRVTLRCSPRSGDLSVYWYQQSLDQGLQFLIQYYNGEERAKGNILERFSAQQFPDLHSELNLSSLELGDSALYFCASSERAGGRGYTFGSGTRLTVV.

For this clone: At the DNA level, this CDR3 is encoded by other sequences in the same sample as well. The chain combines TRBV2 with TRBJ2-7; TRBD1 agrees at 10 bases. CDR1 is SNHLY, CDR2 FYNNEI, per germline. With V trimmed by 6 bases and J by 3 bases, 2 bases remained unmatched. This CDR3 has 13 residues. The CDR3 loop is CASRGDRGYEQYF. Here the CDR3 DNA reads TGTGCCAGCAGGGGGGACAGGGGCTACGAGCAGTACTTC.

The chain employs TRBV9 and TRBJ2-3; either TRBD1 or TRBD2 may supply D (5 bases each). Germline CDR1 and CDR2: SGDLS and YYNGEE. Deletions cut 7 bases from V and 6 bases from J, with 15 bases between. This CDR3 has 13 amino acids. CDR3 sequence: CASLGVGSDTQYF. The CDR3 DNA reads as TGTGCCAGCTTGGGGGTTGGGTCGGATACGCAGTATTTT.

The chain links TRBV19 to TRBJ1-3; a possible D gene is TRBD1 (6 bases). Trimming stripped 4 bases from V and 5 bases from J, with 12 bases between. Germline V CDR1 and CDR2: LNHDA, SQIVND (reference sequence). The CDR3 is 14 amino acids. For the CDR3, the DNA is TGTGCCAGTAGTACCCGGGACATGAGAAACACCATATATTTT. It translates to CASSTRDMRNTIYF.

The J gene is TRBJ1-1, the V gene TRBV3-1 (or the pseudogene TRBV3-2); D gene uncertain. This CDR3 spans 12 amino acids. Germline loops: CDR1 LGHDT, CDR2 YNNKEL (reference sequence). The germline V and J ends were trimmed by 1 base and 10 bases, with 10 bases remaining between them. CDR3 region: CASSQGPRPAFF. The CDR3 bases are TGTGCCAGCAGCCAAGGCCCCAGGCCAGCTTTCTTT.

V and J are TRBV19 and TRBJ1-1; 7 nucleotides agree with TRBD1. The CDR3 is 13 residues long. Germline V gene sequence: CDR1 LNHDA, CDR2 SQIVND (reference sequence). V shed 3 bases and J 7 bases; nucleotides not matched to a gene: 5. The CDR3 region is CASSMGGTVEAFF. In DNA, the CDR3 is TGTGCCAGTAGTATGGGAGGGACAGTTGAAGCTTTCTTT.

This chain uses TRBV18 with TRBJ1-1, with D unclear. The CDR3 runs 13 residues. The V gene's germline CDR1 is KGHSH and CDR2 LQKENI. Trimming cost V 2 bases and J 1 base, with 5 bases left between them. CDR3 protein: CASSPEQNTEAFF. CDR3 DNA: TGTGCCAGCTCACCAGAGCAGAACACTGAAGCTTTCTTT.

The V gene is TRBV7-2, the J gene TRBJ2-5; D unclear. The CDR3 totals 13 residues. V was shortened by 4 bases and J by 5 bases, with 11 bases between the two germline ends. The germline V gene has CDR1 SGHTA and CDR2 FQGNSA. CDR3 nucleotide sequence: TGTGCCAGCAGCTCTTTGCTGAGGGAGACCCAGTACTTC. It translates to CASSSLLRETQYF.

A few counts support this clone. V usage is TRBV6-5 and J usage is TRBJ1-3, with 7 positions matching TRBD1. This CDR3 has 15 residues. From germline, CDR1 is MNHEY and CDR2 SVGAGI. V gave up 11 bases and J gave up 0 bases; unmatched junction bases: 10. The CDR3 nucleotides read TGTGCCTCCAGATCGACAGGGCACTCTGGAAACACCATATATTTT. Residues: CASRSTGHSGNTIYF.

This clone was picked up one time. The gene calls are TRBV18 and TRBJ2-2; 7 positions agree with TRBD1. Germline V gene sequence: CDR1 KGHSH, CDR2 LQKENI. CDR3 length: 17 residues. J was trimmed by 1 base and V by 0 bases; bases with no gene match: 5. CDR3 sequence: CASSPPGTDQNTGELFF. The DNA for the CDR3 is TGTGCCAGCTCACCACCGGGGACAGACCAGAACACCGGGGAGCTGTTTTTT.

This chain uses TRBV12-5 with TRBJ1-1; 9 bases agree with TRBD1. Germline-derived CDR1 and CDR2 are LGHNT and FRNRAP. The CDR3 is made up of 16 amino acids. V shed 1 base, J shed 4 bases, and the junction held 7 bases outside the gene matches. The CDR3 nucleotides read TGTGCTAGTGGTTTGGCCCGGGACAGGGTTGTCACTGAAGCTTTCTTT. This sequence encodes CASGLARDRVVTEAFF.

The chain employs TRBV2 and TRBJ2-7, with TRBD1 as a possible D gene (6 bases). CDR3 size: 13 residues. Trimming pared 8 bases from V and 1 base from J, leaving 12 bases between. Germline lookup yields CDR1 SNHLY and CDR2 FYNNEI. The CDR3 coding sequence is TGTGCCAGCCTAGGGGGAATTTCCTACGAGCAGTACTTC. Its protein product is CASLGGISYEQYF.

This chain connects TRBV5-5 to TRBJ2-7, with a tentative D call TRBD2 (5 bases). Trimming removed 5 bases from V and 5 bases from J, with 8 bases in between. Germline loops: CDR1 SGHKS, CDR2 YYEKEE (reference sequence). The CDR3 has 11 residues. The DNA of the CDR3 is TGTGCCAGCAGGGCGCGGGACGAGCAGTACTTC. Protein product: CASRARDEQYF.

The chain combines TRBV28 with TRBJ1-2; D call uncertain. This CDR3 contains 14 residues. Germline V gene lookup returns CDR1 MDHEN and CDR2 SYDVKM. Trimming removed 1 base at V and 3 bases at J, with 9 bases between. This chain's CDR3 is CASSLLAGYYGYTF. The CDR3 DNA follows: TGTGCCAGCAGTTTATTGGCTGGGTACTATGGCTACACCTTC.

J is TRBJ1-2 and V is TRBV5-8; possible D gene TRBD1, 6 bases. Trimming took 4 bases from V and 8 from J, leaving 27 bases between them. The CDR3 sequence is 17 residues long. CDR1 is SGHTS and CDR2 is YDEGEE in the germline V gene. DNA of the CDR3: TGTGCCAGCAGCAGTACCTACCAGGGGAGCGCTCCCTACGGCTACACCTTC. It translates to CASSSTYQGSAPYGYTF. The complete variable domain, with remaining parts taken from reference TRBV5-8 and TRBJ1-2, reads EAGVTQSPTHLIKTRGQQATLRCSPISGHTSVYWYQQALGLGLQFLLWYDEGEERNRGNFPPRFSGRQFPNYSSELNVNALELEDSALYLCASSSTYQGSAPYGYTFGSGTRLTVV.

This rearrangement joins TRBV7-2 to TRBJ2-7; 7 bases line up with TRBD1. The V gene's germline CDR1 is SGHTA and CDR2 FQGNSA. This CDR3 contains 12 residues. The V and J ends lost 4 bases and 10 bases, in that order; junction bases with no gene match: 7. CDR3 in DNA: TGTGCCAGCAGCTCACGGACAGGTCAACAGTACTTC. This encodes CASSSRTGQQYF.

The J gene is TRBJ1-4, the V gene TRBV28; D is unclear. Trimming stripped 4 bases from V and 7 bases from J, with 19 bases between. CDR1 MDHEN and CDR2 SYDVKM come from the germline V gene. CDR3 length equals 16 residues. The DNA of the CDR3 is TGTGCCAGCAGTTCGGACGGAGAGGGCGAGGGTGAAAAACTGTTTTTT. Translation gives CASSSDGEGEGEKLFF.